The 24 T cell receptor beta chains in this list originate from one sample, sequenced in a study of radiotherapy plus CTLA-4 blockade in lung cancer. Libraries were prepared by immunoSEQ multiplex PCR; TCRdb keeps only in-frame clonotypes and omits some of them. The table has roughly 30,000 clones, about 78% seen once; the top ten hold 7.5%. The sequences come from peripheral blood, collected from a patient treated with radiotherapy plus ipilimumab. The receptors derive from a human donor with non-small cell lung cancer who had stable disease on radiotherapy plus ipilimumab.

Only one count was recorded for this clone. The V call is TRBV6-5, the J call TRBJ2-5, with D perhaps given as TRBD1 or TRBD2 (6 bases each). V was trimmed by 2 bases and J by 0 bases, leaving 13 bases between them. Germline V lookup: CDR1 MNHEY, CDR2 SVGAGI. The CDR3 contains 16 residues. The CDR3 sequence is CASSYIGGHYQETQYF. CDR3 nucleotide sequence: TGTGCCAGCAGTTACATCGGGGGACACTACCAAGAGACCCAGTACTTC.

J is TRBJ1-6 and V is TRBV5-4; no definite D call. Germline V lookup: CDR1 SGHNT, CDR2 YYREEE (reference sequence). The CDR3 length is 13 residues. The ends were cut back, 2 bases at V and 6 bases at J, with 6 bases in the middle. In DNA, the CDR3 is TGTGCCAGCAGCTTTGACGGTAATTCACCCCTCCACTTT. Its protein is CASSFDGNSPLHF.

The CDR3 loop is CASSYDYGYTF. The CDR3 DNA reads as TGCGCCAGCAGCTACGACTATGGCTACACCTTC. The chain couples TRBV5-1 to TRBJ1-2; D unclear. This CDR3 is 11 amino acids long. Germline CDR1 and CDR2: SGHRS and YFSETQ. V gave up 3 bases and J gave up 3 bases, with 3 bases separating them.

This chain connects TRBV6-4 to TRBJ2-3, with 7 nucleotides matching TRBD2. The CDR3 covers 14 residues. V lost 3 bases, J lost 2 bases, and 2 bases stayed unmatched. The germline V gene has CDR1 MRHNA and CDR2 SNTAGT. The CDR3 region is CASSERGTTDTQYF. DNA for the CDR3: TGTGCCAGCAGTGAGCGGGGGACCACAGATACGCAGTATTTT.

The count of this clone is one. This chain links TRBV7-2 with TRBJ1-5, with TRBD1 as a possible D gene (5 bases). Deletions cut 5 bases from V and 4 bases from J, with 18 bases between. The CDR3 sequence is 16 residues long. Per germline, CDR1 SGHTA and CDR2 FQGNSA. The CDR3 region has the DNA TGTGCCAGCAGCGCCCTTCAGCCGGGGCGGAATCAGCCCCAGCATTTT. It is translated as CASSALQPGRNQPQHF.

The chain recombines TRBV19 with TRBJ2-7; TRBD2 agrees at 10 bases. This CDR3 region has 14 residues. After removal of 8 bases from V and 3 bases from J, the junction contained 7 bases not matched to a gene. Germline V gene data show CDR1 as LNHDA and CDR2 as SQIVND (reference sequence). CDR3 nucleotides: TGTGCCAGTGGAATAGCGGGGGGCGGCTACGAGCAGTACTTC. Its protein product is CASGIAGGGYEQYF.

The chain recombines TRBV5-1 with TRBJ1-2; D gene unclear. V was cut by 0 bases and J by 0 bases, with 9 bases left in between. Germline CDR1 SGHRS, CDR2 YFSETQ. This CDR3 is 15 amino acids long. CDR3: CASSLVENPNYGYTF. The CDR3 nucleotides read TGCGCCAGCAGCTTGGTAGAGAATCCTAACTATGGCTACACCTTC.

In the case of this clone: Other nucleotide sequences from this sample produce the same CDR3. CDR3 bases: TGCGCCAGCAGTGGGTCGGGACAGGGCACTGAAGCTTTCTTT. It translates to CASSGSGQGTEAFF. The V and J genes are TRBV10-1 and TRBJ1-1; 9 bases map to TRBD1. CDR3 length: 14 residues. V dropped 4 bases and J dropped 4; count of bases not matched to a gene: 4. The V gene's germline CDR1 is WNHNN and CDR2 SYGVQD (reference sequence).

This clone was seen only a few times. This chain uses TRBV28 with TRBJ2-7; TRBD1 aligns across 7 bases. The CDR3 runs 15 residues. J was trimmed by 3 bases and V by 3 bases; bases with no gene match: 8. The germline gives CDR1 MDHEN, CDR2 SYDVKM. The CDR3 loop is CASSLGQGVLYEQYV. The DNA of the CDR3 is TGTGCCAGCAGTTTGGGCCAGGGGGTTCTCTACGAGCAGTACGTC.

The chain is built from TRBV2 and TRBJ2-1; no reliable D call. The V gene's germline CDR1 is SNHLY and CDR2 FYNNEI. V lost 3 bases, J lost 4 bases, and 7 bases lay in between. The CDR3 totals 13 residues. The chain's CDR3 is CASSDRRYNEQFF. The CDR3 nucleotides are TGTGCCAGCAGTGATCGAAGGTACAATGAGCAGTTCTTC.

This chain joins TRBV5-4 and TRBJ2-3, with D possibly called TRBD1 or TRBD2 (5 bases each). This CDR3 region has 16 residues. The germline gives CDR1 SGHNT, CDR2 YYREEE (reference sequence). V gave up 1 base and J gave up 4 bases, with 16 bases separating them. CDR3 residues: CASSLSGRARADTQYF. The CDR3, as DNA: TGTGCCAGCAGCTTGTCGGGCAGGGCGAGGGCAGATACGCAGTATTTT. Based on the CDR3 plus reference TRBV5-4 and TRBJ2-3, the full variable domain is ETGVTQSPTHLIKTRGQQVTLRCSSQSGHNTVSWYQQALGQGPQFIFQYYREEENGRGNFPPRFSGLQFPNYSSELNVNALELDDSALYLCASSLSGRARADTQYFGPGTRLTVL.

J is TRBJ1-1 and V is TRBV7-2; D unclear. With 5 bases removed from V and 4 bases from J, the gap between germline ends came to 11 bases. The germline V gene has CDR1 SGHTA and CDR2 FQGNSA. This CDR3 spans 13 amino acids. DNA for the CDR3: TGTGCCAGCAGCGCCGGACTCGGCACTGAAGCTTTCTTT. This codes for CASSAGLGTEAFF.

The V gene is TRBV20-1, the J gene TRBJ2-3; D gene ambiguous. Looked up from germline, CDR1 is DFQATT and CDR2 is SNEGSKA (reference sequence). This CDR3 contains 11 residues. V lost 0 bases and J 6 bases, leaving 4 bases between the germline ends. CDR3 in DNA: TGCAGTGCTAGAGAGGGGGATACGCAGTATTTT. Its translation is CSAREGDTQYF.

This rearrangement joins TRBV27 to TRBJ1-3, with D uncertain. Trimming stripped 5 bases from V and 0 bases from J, with 11 bases between. Per the germline V gene, CDR1 is MNHEY and CDR2 is SMNVEV (reference sequence). The CDR3 covers 15 residues. The CDR3 DNA follows: TGTGCCAGCAGTCCCTCAGGACGCTCTGGAAACACCATATATTTT. Its translation is CASSPSGRSGNTIYF.

The chain couples TRBV10-3 to TRBJ1-1, with unresolved D. Germline V gives CDR1 ENHRY, CDR2 SYGVKD. The CDR3 extends over 14 amino acids. Deletions cut 2 bases from V and 0 bases from J, with 7 bases between. The CDR3 is CAISETALNTEAFF. Written as DNA, the CDR3 is TGTGCCATCAGTGAGACAGCCTTGAACACTGAAGCTTTCTTT.

V is TRBV7-4 and J is TRBJ1-2, with D maybe TRBD1 (5 bases). The CDR3 is 12 amino acids. V was clipped by 1 base and J by 8 bases, with 8 bases between them. Germline-derived CDR1 and CDR2 are SGHVT and SQSDAQ. In nucleotides, the CDR3 is TGTGCCAGCAGCTTAGGGGGGGACGGCTACACCTTC. Translated, it gives CASSLGGDGYTF. The variable domain in full, completed from reference TRBV7-4 and TRBJ1-2, reads GAGVSQSPRYKVAKRGRDVALRCDSISGHVTLYWYRQTLGQGSEVLTYSQSDAQRDKSGRPSGRFSAERPERSVSTLKIQRTEQGDSAVYLCASSLGGDGYTFGSGTRLTVV.

The CDR3 loop is CASSFPRNAGRGNSPLHF. The CDR3 nucleotides read TGTGCCAGCAGTTTCCCTCGAAATGCGGGGCGGGGAAATTCACCCCTCCACTTT. The V gene is TRBV28, the J gene TRBJ1-6; tentatively, D is TRBD1 (5 bases). CDR3 size: 18 residues. Germline CDR1 reads MDHEN; CDR2 reads SYDVKM. V was trimmed by 3 bases and J by 7 bases, leaving 22 bases between them.

V and J are TRBV11-1 and TRBJ1-1; D ambiguous. V was trimmed by 2 bases and J by 2 bases, leaving 9 bases between them. This CDR3 has 14 amino acids. Germline loops: CDR1 SGHAT, CDR2 FQDESV (reference sequence). CDR3 residues: CASSLRGGNTEAFF. In DNA, the CDR3 is TGTGCCAGCAGCTTACGGGGTGGAAACACTGAAGCTTTCTTT.

A few counts support this clone. V is TRBV6-5 and J is TRBJ1-2; D gene unclear. This CDR3 region has 14 residues. The V end lost 7 bases, the J end lost 2 bases, and 14 bases lay between the germline ends. CDR1 and CDR2 (germline): MNHEY, SVGAGI. CDR3 bases: TGTGCCAGCACCCGAAGGAGCTTAAACTATGGCTACACCTTC. Its protein product is CASTRRSLNYGYTF.

The V and J genes are TRBV7-8 and TRBJ1-3; unclear D gene. The CDR3 sequence is 14 residues long. In germline, CDR1 is SGHVS, CDR2 FQNEAQ. V lost 6 bases and J 1 base, leaving 10 bases between the germline ends. The CDR3 DNA follows: TGTGCCAGCAGGTTGGGGTCTTCTGGAAACACCATATATTTT. This translates into CASRLGSSGNTIYF.

V gene TRBV30 combines with J gene TRBJ1-4; maybe TRBD1 (5 bases). The V gene's germline CDR1 is GTSNPN and CDR2 SVGIG (reference sequence). The V gene lost 3 bases and the J gene lost 0 bases, with 11 bases spanning the gap. This CDR3 region has 15 residues. The CDR3 protein is CAWRGKGATNEKLFF. The CDR3 DNA reads as TGTGCCTGGAGGGGCAAAGGGGCAACTAATGAAAAACTGTTTTTT.

For this clone: The junction and the germline gene differ at one end; a read error may be behind it. CDR3 loop: CGTSGGISGDTQYF. The CDR3 coding sequence is TGCGGGACTAGCGGGGGAATCTCCGGTGATACGCAGTATTTT. The V gene is TRBV28, the J gene TRBJ2-3, with 14 nucleotides matching TRBD2. The CDR3 covers 14 residues. Germline V gives CDR1 MDHEN, CDR2 SYDVKM.

The rearrangement uses TRBV29-1 and TRBJ1-2; possible D gene TRBD1, 5 bases. CDR3 length: 14 residues. V was shortened by 2 bases and J by 4 bases, with 14 bases between the two germline ends. Germline lookup yields CDR1 SQVTM and CDR2 ANQGSEA. CDR3 protein: CSVEIGGETYGYTF. CDR3 nucleotide sequence: TGCAGCGTTGAAATAGGAGGGGAAACCTATGGCTACACCTTC.

This clone was counted a few times. In nucleotides, the CDR3 is TGCGCCAGCAGCTTGCTTACAGATAATTCACCCCTCCACTTT. This codes for CASSLLTDNSPLHF. The chain employs TRBV5-1 and TRBJ1-6; no definite D call. This CDR3 contains 14 residues. The germline V gene has CDR1 SGHRS and CDR2 YFSETQ. V lost 1 base, J lost 5 bases, and 7 bases lay in between.